Listed below are T cell receptor beta chains from one sample, sequenced in a study of blood T cell repertoires in COVID-19. Generated by immunoSEQ multiplex PCR, the TCRdb table keeps only in-frame clones and is missing some. This table holds some 510,000 clones, 88% found once. Specimen: PBMCs or T cells enriched from blood (not recorded which). Source of these receptors: a woman in her thirties or forties who had recovered from COVID-19. The CDR3 runs from the conserved cysteine through the conserved F or W. A D gene is named only where the DNA matches it firmly. A clone size is listed for some rows: how often the clone was seen (once, few, many), or a class if it is expanded.

TRBJ1-2 | NA | TRBV6-1 | NA | CASSETGVGYTF | TGTGCCAGCAGTGAGACCGGGGTTGGCTACACCTTC
TRBJ2-1 | TRBD2 | TRBV7-9 | once | CASSWTSGYEQFF | TGTGCCAGCAGCTGGACTAGCGGGTATGAGCAGTTCTTC
TRBJ1-2 | NA | TRBV6-4 | once | CASSDIFRGARNYGYTF | TGTGCCAGCAGTGACATATTTCGGGGGGCGAGGAACTATGGCTACACCTTC
TRBJ1-2 | NA | TRBV6-5 | NA | CASRDSFYGYTF | TGTGCCAGCAGGGACAGCTTCTATGGCTACACCTTC
TRBJ1-6 | TRBD1 | TRBV4-1 | NA | CASSQDDRVSPLHF | TGCGCCAGCAGCCAAGATGACAGGGTTTCACCCCTCCACTTT
TRBJ2-5 | NA | TRBV14 | once | CASSQRSFGETQYF | TGTGCCAGCAGCCAAAGGAGTTTTGGTGAGACCCAGTACTTC
TRBJ2-7 | NA | TRBV5-1 | once | CASSLGSVPYEQYF | TGCGCCAGCAGCTTGGGCAGCGTACCCTACGAGCAGTACTTC
TRBJ1-2 | TRBD1 | TRBV4-3 | NA | CASSRGQSNYGYTF | TGCGCCAGCAGCCGGGGACAGAGTAACTATGGCTACACCTTC
TRBJ1-2 | NA | TRBV27 | NA | CASSRGGYGYTF | TGTGCCAGCAGTCGGGGGGGCTATGGCTACACCTTC
TRBJ2-7 | TRBD2 | TRBV14 | many | CASSQGGGLAGAAYF | TGTGCCAGCAGCCAAGGTGGGGGACTAGCGGGAGCGGCATACTTC
TRBJ2-1 | NA | TRBV24-1 | NA | CATSPFTGRGFNEQFF | TGTGCCACCAGTCCCTTCACGGGTCGAGGTTTCAATGAGCAGTTCTTC
TRBJ2-5 | NA | TRBV18 | NA | CASFTGQPEETQYF | TGTGCCAGCTTCACCGGACAGCCAGAGGAGACCCAGTACTTC
TRBJ2-7 | TRBD2 | TRBV4-3 | NA | CASSQDASGSIVEQYF | TGCGCCAGCAGCCAAGATGCTAGCGGGAGTATCGTCGAGCAGTACTTC
TRBJ1-1 | NA | TRBV7-2 | NA | CASSRMGGSNTEAFF | TGTGCCAGCAGCCGTATGGGGGGATCGAACACTGAAGCTTTCTTT
TRBJ1-2 | NA | TRBV5-8 | few | CASSYGSLGDGYTF | TGTGCCAGCAGCTATGGATCCTTAGGGGATGGCTACACCTTC
TRBJ1-1 | NA | TRBV20-1 | NA | CSARANTEAFF | TGCAGTGCTAGAGCAAACACTGAAGCTTTCTTT
TRBJ2-7 | NA | TRBV12-3/TRBV12-4 | NA | CASRRSASYEQYF | TGTGCCAGCAGGCGATCAGCGTCCTACGAGCAGTACTTC
TRBJ2-3 | NA | TRBV2 | NA | CASSWTGTDTQYF | TGTGCCAGCAGTTGGACAGGCACAGATACGCAGTATTTT
TRBJ2-1 | TRBD2 | TRBV19 | NA | CASSIGEGREQFF | TGTGCCAGTAGTATAGGGGAGGGCCGTGAGCAGTTCTTC
TRBJ1-1 | NA | TRBV5-1 | once | CASSLEGHMNTEAFF | TGCGCCAGCAGCTTGGAAGGACACATGAACACTGAAGCTTTCTTT
TRBJ2-5 | TRBD2 | TRBV7-7 | NA | CASSLGLAGGETQYF | TGTGCCAGCAGCTTAGGGTTAGCGGGAGGTGAGACCCAGTACTTC
TRBJ1-6 | NA | TRBV4-2 | NA | CASSPIPWGGDNSPLHF | TGTGCCAGCAGCCCAATCCCTTGGGGAGGAGATAATTCACCCCTCCACTTT
TRBJ1-3 | TRBD1 | TRBV10-3 | NA | CAISPTGSGNTIYF | TGTGCCATCAGTCCGACAGGGTCTGGAAACACCATATATTTT
TRBJ2-7 | NA | TRBV6-5 | NA | CASSTWTPLGEQYF | TGTGCCAGCAGTACCTGGACTCCCCTAGGGGAGCAGTACTTC
TRBJ2-7 | NA | TRBV18 | once | CASSPQREQYF | TGTGCCAGCTCACCCCAGCGGGAGCAGTACTTC
TRBJ2-7 | TRBD1 | TRBV7-9 | once | CASSPHRQGNEQYF | TGTGCCAGCAGCCCCCACCGACAGGGGAACGAGCAGTACTTC
TRBJ1-2 | TRBD1 | TRBV3-1/TRBV3-2 | NA | CASSRQGPYGYTF | TGTGCCAGCAGCCGACAGGGGCCCTATGGCTACACCTTC
TRBJ2-7 | NA | TRBV11-2 | NA | CASSSPSVGDEQYF | TGTGCCAGCAGCTCCCCCTCCGTGGGAGACGAGCAGTACTTC
TRBJ2-2 | TRBD1 | TRBV24-1 | NA | CATSNNRGNTGELFF | TGTGCCACCAGTAACAACAGGGGGAACACCGGGGAGCTGTTTTTT
TRBJ2-1 | TRBD2 | TRBV30 | once | CAWSVGLAGGNEQFF | TGTGCCTGGAGTGTAGGACTAGCGGGGGGGAATGAGCAGTTCTTC
TRBJ2-1 | NA | TRBV30 | NA | CAWSAGDSHPLLHNEQFF | TGTGCCTGGAGTGCAGGCGACAGCCACCCCCTACTCCACAATGAGCAGTTCTTC
TRBJ1-1 | NA | TRBV7-8 | NA | CASSLYQGVGTEAFF | TGTGCCAGCAGCTTATATCAGGGTGTCGGCACTGAAGCTTTCTTT
TRBJ1-1 | NA | TRBV5-3 | NA | CARSFETASLDSPEAFF | TGTGCCAGAAGCTTCGAGACCGCCAGCCTAGACTCACCTGAAGCTTTCTTT
TRBJ2-3 | NA | TRBV5-1 | NA | CASSLFVGTASGTDTQYF | TGCGCCAGCAGCTTGTTCGTCGGGACAGCCAGTGGGACTGATACGCAGTATTTT
TRBJ1-2 | NA | TRBV19 | NA | CASSIAQGGYGYTF | TGTGCCAGTAGTATAGCCCAGGGTGGCTATGGCTACACCTTC
TRBJ1-5 | NA | TRBV6-2/TRBV6-3 | NA | CASSYGRGRAPSNQPQHF | TGTGCCAGCAGTTACGGAAGGGGCCGTGCACCGAGCAATCAGCCCCAGCATTTT
TRBJ2-5 | TRBD2 | TRBV5-1 | NA | CASSKGLAGGLQETQYF | TGCGCCAGCAGCAAAGGACTAGCGGGAGGCCTCCAAGAGACCCAGTACTTC
TRBJ2-5 | NA | TRBV7-9 | NA | CASSLRRTGRTETQYF | TGTGCCAGCAGCTTAAGGAGGACGGGGAGGACGGAGACCCAGTACTTC
TRBJ1-2 | NA | TRBV27 | NA | CASSPRGVNYGYTF | TGTGCCAGCAGTCCTCGAGGAGTTAACTATGGCTACACCTTC
TRBJ1-1 | TRBD1 | TRBV4-3 | NA | CASSPEGQGFAEAFF | TGCGCCAGCAGCCCGGAAGGACAGGGATTCGCTGAAGCTTTCTTT